This passage covers 2 T cell receptor beta chains from one sample sequenced in a study of somatic mutations in cytotoxic T cells in rheumatoid arthritis. Profiling relied on immunoSEQ multiplex PCR, and the TCRdb table lists in-frame clones only, not all of them. The sample includes tens of thousands of clones, more than 80% of them seen just once. Input material: CD8+ T cells sorted from blood. The receptors shown here come from a man in his forties or fifties in good health.

The chain combines TRBV28 with TRBJ2-7; D unclear. Trimming left V 3 bases short and J 2 bases short, with 14 bases between. The CDR3 runs 15 residues. Germline V lookup: CDR1 MDHEN, CDR2 SYDVKM. Here the CDR3 DNA reads TGTGCCAGCAGTTTGGGCCCCCTAGTTCCCTACGAGCAGTACTTC. It encodes CASSLGPLVPYEQYF. Full variable domain (missing parts from reference TRBV28 and TRBJ2-7): DVKVTQSSRYLVKRTGEKVFLECVQDMDHENMFWYRQDPGLGLRLIYFSYDVKMKEKGDIPEGYSVSREKKERFSLILESASTNQTSMYLCASSLGPLVPYEQYFGPGTRLTVT.

The chain carries TRBV20-1 and TRBJ2-3; D gene unclear. Trimming pared 2 bases from V and 6 bases from J, leaving 3 bases between. Germline lookup yields CDR1 DFQATT and CDR2 SNEGSKA (reference sequence). The CDR3 runs to 10 residues. The DNA of the CDR3 is TGCAGTGCTAGAAAGGATACGCAGTATTTT. Protein sequence: CSARKDTQYF.